This T cell receptor beta chain comes out of a study of cytomegalovirus exposure and HLA in healthy donors. The primer mix had 60 Vbeta and 13 Jbeta primers. Sequencing was performed with immunoSEQ multiplex PCR; in TCRdb, only in-frame clones are kept and a portion is missing. Of 150,000 to 200,000 clones listed, nearly 80% are singletons. The CDR3 is made up of 13 amino acids. V gave up 4 bases and J gave up 7 bases, with 10 bases separating them. Germline CDR1 is MRHNA and CDR2 is SNTAGT. This TCR derives from a woman aged 40 to 49 in good health and CMV-seronegative. This sequence joins TRBV6-4 and TRBJ2-2, with D possibly being TRBD2 (5 bases). Sequencing used PBMCs. The CDR3 DNA sequence: TGTGCCAGCAGTGGAGGGAGTGGCGGGGAGCTGTTTTTT. This sequence encodes CASSGGSGGELFF.